This TCR beta chain was found in a study of T cell responses to AZD1222 COVID-19 vaccine. Notes on the study in general: Among those given AZD1222, only 6 or 7 were seropositive at baseline.

Comments on this clone: The target antigen is unknown.

V lost 4 bases, J lost 4 bases, and 21 bases lay in between. Germline-derived CDR1 and CDR2 are SGDLS and YYNGEE. The CDR3 length is 17 residues. Measured with immunoSEQ multiplex PCR; TCRdb has only the in-frame clones, and not every one. The repertoire has about 70,000 clones, roughly nine tenths of them found once; the top ten carry approximately 3.2%. This chain joins TRBV9 and TRBJ1-3; no reliable D call. Sample: peripheral blood, taken 28 days after the second AZD1222 dose. The sequence came from an adult who received the AZD1222 COVID-19 vaccine. The CDR3 sequence: CASSLLGSSVAGNTIYF. In DNA, the CDR3 is TGTGCCAGCAGCTTACTAGGGTCCTCGGTTGCCGGAAACACCATATATTTT.